This TCR beta chain stems from a study of cytomegalovirus exposure and HLA in healthy donors. The PCR was carried out with 60 Vbeta primers and 13 Jbeta primers. Assay used: immunoSEQ multiplex PCR; TCRdb lists only in-frame clones, some missing. Found here are 100,000 or so clones, 74% of them singletons; the top ten hold 2% to 2.5%. Germline V gives CDR1 SGHDT, CDR2 YYEEEE. The CDR3 spans 14 residues. Trimming stripped 1 base from V and 4 bases from J, with 9 bases between. Details on this clone: Its antigen is unidentified.

Study-wide points: In an earlier analysis, about 87% or about 30%: the productive usage of most TCR beta V segments. It was taken for granted in presence/absence analyses that sequencing depth across donors was roughly uniform. It has been reported that TCR beta sequences accurately predicted the HLA-A and HLA-B alleles of most subjects. Upon later analysis, TCR association rates were observed to vary by HLA locus, being highest for DRB1 and lowest for HLA-C.

The chain uses TRBV5-6 and TRBJ2-1; the D gene is possibly TRBD2 (6 bases). This TCR came from a human donor in good health. Specimen: PBMCs. The DNA for the CDR3 is TGTGCCAGCAGCTTGATCGGAGGGTACAATGAGCAGTTCTTC. This translates into CASSLIGGYNEQFF.